The 13 T cell receptor beta chains in this list originate from one sample, sequenced in a study of blood T cell repertoires in COVID-19. Using immunoSEQ multiplex PCR, the repertoire was profiled, and TCRdb retains in-frame clones only, with some absent. The sample carries approximately 270,000 clones, around 90% recorded once. The sample consisted of PBMCs or T cells enriched from blood (not recorded which). The receptors come from a middle-aged man who had been exposed to COVID-19.

The rearrangement links TRBV25-1 to TRBJ2-1; 11 positions agree with TRBD2. Germline-derived CDR1 and CDR2 are MGHDK and SYGVNS. J lost 7 bases, V lost 3 bases, and 8 bases had no gene match. The CDR3 is 16 amino acids. The CDR3 DNA is TGTGCCAGCAGTGATCTCCTAGCGGGAGGTCGAAATGAGCAGTTCTTC. Protein product: CASSDLLAGGRNEQFF. The variable domain in full, completed from reference TRBV25-1 and TRBJ2-1, reads EADIYQTPRYLVIGTGKKITLECSQTMGHDKMYWYQQDPGMELHLIHYSYGVNSTEKGDLSSESTVSRIRTEHFPLTLESARPSHTSQYLCASSDLLAGGRNEQFFGPGTRLTVL.

This clone was recorded once. The chain uses TRBV6-5 and TRBJ1-2, with 7 nucleotides matching TRBD1. Trimming removed 4 bases from V and 7 bases from J; junction bases left unmatched: 6. The germline gives CDR1 MNHEY, CDR2 SVGAGI. This CDR3 is built from 13 residues. The chain's CDR3 is CASSWTTGSGYTF. CDR3 nucleotides: TGTGCCAGCAGTTGGACGACAGGGAGTGGCTACACCTTC.

This clone was recorded once. The rearrangement joins TRBV15 to TRBJ2-3; maybe TRBD1 (5 bases). Germline lookup yields CDR1 LNHNV and CDR2 YYDKDF (reference sequence). The CDR3 is 15 amino acids. Trimming removed 3 bases from V and 0 bases from J, with 10 bases in between. The CDR3 sequence: CATSRLDTSTDTQYF. CDR3 nucleotide sequence: TGTGCCACCAGCAGGTTGGACACTAGCACAGATACGCAGTATTTT. Combining the CDR3 with reference TRBV15 and TRBJ2-3 gives the whole variable domain DAMVIQNPRYQVTQFGKPVTLSCSQTLNHNVMYWYQQKSSQAPKLLFHYYDKDFNNEADTPDNFQSRRPNTSFCFLDIRSPGLGDTAMYLCATSRLDTSTDTQYFGPGTRLTVL.

The chain couples TRBV6-2 or TRBV6-3 to TRBJ2-1, with D possibly matching TRBD2 (6 bases). Trimming removed 4 bases at V and 1 base at J, with 14 bases between. Germline V gene lookup returns CDR1 MNHEY and CDR2 SVGEGT. CDR3 size: 16 residues. The chain's CDR3 is CASSSSLARSYNEQFF. DNA for the CDR3: TGTGCCAGCAGTTCCTCCCTAGCGAGGTCCTACAATGAGCAGTTCTTC.

This clone was seen only once. This chain links TRBV7-2 with TRBJ2-3; 10 nucleotides align to TRBD2. This CDR3 is built from 16 residues. V gave up 1 base and J gave up 8 bases; unmatched junction bases: 9. Germline lookup yields CDR1 SGHTA and CDR2 FQGNSA. The CDR3 region is CASSLEGASGSGTQYF. Written as DNA, the CDR3 is TGTGCCAGCAGCTTAGAGGGGGCTAGCGGGAGCGGTACGCAGTATTTT.

This chain links TRBV14 with TRBJ2-1, with unresolved D. CDR3 length: 15 residues. CDR1 is SGHDN and CDR2 is FVKESK in the germline V gene. V gave up 1 base and J gave up 4 bases, with 11 bases separating them. The CDR3 coding sequence is TGTGCCAGCAGCCAAGCTATTAAGGAGTACAATGAGCAGTTCTTC. Translation gives CASSQAIKEYNEQFF.

This chain links TRBV9 with TRBJ2-1; weak D call: TRBD2 (6 bases). The CDR3 spans 12 residues. CDR1 and CDR2 from the germline V gene are SGDLS and YYNGEE. Trimming took 0 bases from V and 15 from J, leaving 13 bases between them. The chain's CDR3 is CASSVGGESPFF. The CDR3 DNA sequence: TGTGCCAGCAGCGTAGGGGGGGAGTCGCCGTTCTTC.

The CDR3 here is CASSIVGATPPGHF. CDR3 DNA sequence: TGTGCCAGTAGTATAGTGGGGGCCACTCCCCCGGGGCATTTT. The chain uses TRBV19 and TRBJ1-5, with TRBD1 as a possible D gene (6 bases). The V end was cut by 1 base, the J end by 15 bases, with 19 bases between. The CDR3 extends over 14 amino acids. Germline values: CDR1 LNHDA, CDR2 SQIVND (reference sequence).

This sequence joins TRBV4-1 and TRBJ1-3, with D perhaps TRBD1 (6 bases). V was pared by 4 bases and J by 2 bases, with 12 bases between. The CDR3 contains 15 residues. The germline CDR1 and CDR2 sequences are MGHRA and YSYEKL. CDR3 DNA sequence: TGCGCCAGCAGCCTTGGACAGCCAGCTGGAAACACCATATATTTT. As protein: CASSLGQPAGNTIYF.

The J gene is TRBJ2-6, the V gene TRBV3-1 (or the pseudogene TRBV3-2), with 10 bases matching TRBD1. Germline V gene data show CDR1 as LGHDT and CDR2 as YNNKEL (reference sequence). The length of the CDR3 is 16 residues. V lost 0 bases and J lost 10; bases outside the gene matches: 6. The CDR3 loop reads CASSQDTGQGGNVLTF. The CDR3 nucleotides read TGTGCCAGCAGCCAAGATACCGGACAGGGGGGGAACGTCCTGACTTTC.

The chain links TRBV12-3 or TRBV12-4 to TRBJ1-4, with D perhaps matching TRBD1 (5 bases). This CDR3 is built from 13 residues. Trimming took 1 base from V and 5 from J, leaving 5 bases between them. CDR3 DNA sequence: TGTGCCAGCAGTTTAGACAGGAATGAAAAACTGTTTTTT. Encoded protein: CASSLDRNEKLFF.

The V and J genes are TRBV2 and TRBJ1-5, with TRBD1 as a possible D gene (6 bases). The CDR3 loop spans 14 amino acids. Germline V gene data show CDR1 as SNHLY and CDR2 as FYNNEI. V dropped 4 bases and J dropped 7 bases, with 14 bases sitting between them. CDR3 residues: CASSVNRVEQPQHF. DNA for the CDR3: TGTGCCAGCAGTGTAAACAGGGTCGAGCAGCCCCAGCATTTT.

The chain couples TRBV10-3 to TRBJ1-1; D unresolved. V lost 6 bases and J lost 0, with 8 bases in between. This CDR3 comprises 13 residues. Per germline, CDR1 ENHRY and CDR2 SYGVKD. CDR3 region: CAISTEMNTEAFF. CDR3 nucleotide sequence: TGTGCCATCAGCACGGAGATGAACACTGAAGCTTTCTTT.